This entry describes one T cell receptor beta chain. This record comes from a study of shared clonotypes between healthy human individuals. Germline CDR1 is MNHNY and CDR2 is SVGAGI (reference sequence). The CDR3 totals 13 residues. With 4 bases removed from V and 1 base from J, the gap between germline ends came to 8 bases. The repertoire was sequenced with immunoSEQ multiplex PCR; TCRdb's copy has only in-frame clones and lacks some. The data show some 1 million clones, approximately 70% seen once. This sequence joins TRBV6-6 and TRBJ2-7; D could derive from TRBD1 or TRBD2 (5 bases each). This receptor was obtained from a man aged 18-30 years in good health. The sequenced sample consisted of memory CD4+ T cells sorted from blood. Sample subset: CD45RA-negative fraction. Written as DNA, the CDR3 is TGTGCCAGCAGTTTCGGGGCATCCTACGAGCAGTACTTC. Its translation is CASSFGASYEQYF.